This paragraph reports one T cell receptor (beta chain). As yet, its antigen is unknown. V lost 3 bases to trimming and J lost 4 bases, with 9 bases between them. This CDR3 spans 13 amino acids. CDR1 and CDR2 from the germline V gene are SGHNT and YENEEA. Thyroid surgery was performed in patients who had received no treatment beforehand. These data originate in a study of metastatic and nonmetastatic thyroid tumors. Study at large: Comparison of repertoires was carried out across blood and tumor or nodule tissue from malignant and benign thyroid patients.

Broader study findings: It was reported that TCR beta diversity was significantly higher in malignant thyroid tumors than benign nodules, in blood and tumor.

Per the study methods: Researchers built a distant-metastasis classifier for papillary thyroid cancer that drew on CDR3 differences across clinicopathological groups. TCRdb reprocessed the PCR reads via MiXCR. The V and J calls come from TCRdb's annotation, not from the publication. The table lists 6,000 to 8,000 clones, roughly 27% of them singletons. The sample taken for sequencing was adjacent normal tissue. J is TRBJ1-1 and V is TRBV11-3, with TRBD1 as a possible D gene (5 bases). The sequence was obtained from a male donor with papillary thyroid cancer or a benign thyroid nodule (not recorded which). Some clones in this sample may be carry-over from other donors' samples. CDR3 loop: CASSFRVGTEAFF. CDR3 DNA: TGTGCCAGCAGCTTCAGGGTTGGCACTGAAGCTTTCTTT.